This TCR beta chain was observed in a study of shared clonotypes between healthy human individuals. Study details: Those who served as donors were a couple of women and a few men between the ages of 18 and 49.

Researchers ran the assay at a deep level. The DNA input per sorted-subset replicate PCR was about 220 ng, corresponding to tens of thousands of T cell genomes. Profiled with immunoSEQ multiplex PCR; TCRdb holds only in-frame clones, not every one. The sample lists under 2,000,000 clones, approximately 94% occurring once. The CDR3 is 11 residues long. Germline V CDR1 and CDR2: MNHNY, SVGAGI (reference sequence). Trimming pared 8 bases from V and 11 bases from J, leaving 15 bases between. Cells designated naive CD8 were CD45RO-negative and were positively selected for CCR7, with terminally differentiated effector memory CD45RA+ cells excluded. Caucasian adults living in Nashville, Tennessee, provided all samples.

The sample consisted of naive CD8+ T cells sorted from blood. The chain links TRBV6-6 to TRBJ1-1; a weak D match, TRBD1 (5 bases). The source is a man aged 18 to 30 in good health. The CDR3 spells CASGEGSRAFF. In nucleotides, the CDR3 is TGTGCCAGCGGAGAGGGGAGTAGGGCTTTCTTT.